Listed below are T cell receptor beta chains from one sample, sequenced in a study of OX40 agonist ivuxolimab in advanced cancers. Clones were sequenced by immunoSEQ multiplex PCR, and TCRdb holds only the in-frame ones, with some missing. The sample lists about 38,000 clones, about 84% occurring once. The source was CD4+ or CD8+ T cells sorted from blood, collected in a trial of the OX40 agonist ivuxolimab. Source of these receptors: an adult with an advanced solid tumor such as melanoma, head and neck, liver or kidney cancer. Each CDR3 is given with its conserved first and last residue. D genes are given only for firm matches. Some rows mark clone size as missing; the rest say once, few, many or name a class of expanded clone.

size	D	J	V	CDR3	DNA
-	-	TRBJ2-7	TRBV25-1	CASSGVLYEQYF	TGTGCCAGCAGCGGGGTACTCTACGAGCAGTACTTC
-	TRBD2	TRBJ2-7	TRBV16	CASSGEAGGAYEQYF	TGTGCCAGCAGTGGTGAGGCGGGGGGCGCCTACGAGCAGTACTTC
-	-	TRBJ1-2	TRBV28	CASSFLSHYGYTF	TGTGCCAGCAGTTTTTTGTCCCACTATGGCTACACCTTC
-	-	TRBJ2-5	TRBV29-1	CSVQGVSETQYF	TGCAGCGTTCAAGGGGTTTCGGAGACCCAGTACTTC
-	-	TRBJ2-4	TRBV5-1	CASSLSLRSPIVDIQYF	TGCGCCAGCAGCTTGTCGCTAAGGAGTCCAATCGTGGACATTCAGTACTTC
-	-	TRBJ2-4	TRBV11-2	CASSLVPGAENIQYF	TGTGCCAGCAGCTTAGTGCCGGGGGCTGAAAACATTCAGTACTTC
-	-	TRBJ2-5	TRBV7-3	CASSPSYQETQYF	TGTGCCAGCAGCCCCTCCTACCAAGAGACCCAGTACTTC
-	TRBD1	TRBJ2-3	TRBV19	CASRDRGFVDTQYF	TGTGCCAGTCGGGACAGGGGGTTTGTAGATACGCAGTATTTT
-	-	TRBJ1-4	TRBV6-5	CASSRTATNEKLFF	TGTGCCAGCAGTCGGACAGCAACTAATGAAAAACTGTTTTTT
-	-	TRBJ1-4	TRBV11-2	CASSFYEKLFF	TGTGCCAGCAGCTTTTATGAAAAACTGTTTTTT
once	-	TRBJ2-5	TRBV11-2	CASRPGAGIQETQYF	TGTGCCAGCAGGCCAGGGGCAGGTATCCAAGAGACCCAGTACTTC
-	TRBD1	TRBJ1-1	TRBV5-1	CASKWTGDTEAFF	TGCGCCAGCAAATGGACAGGCGACACTGAAGCTTTCTTT